This T cell receptor (beta chain) is from a study of post-analysis software for immune sequencing data. Included in the TCR beta cDNA libraries were unique molecular identifiers. Each CDR3 protein is one row after TCRdb ran MiXCR on the PCR reads. The sample lists approximately 460,000 distinct CDR3 sequences; nearly 45% were seen once. Study-wide results and caveats: Included in a set of about 5 TRBV segments more frequent in patients than controls were TRBV5-6, TRBV5-1 and TRBV20-1.

The CDR3 totals 15 residues. Deletions cut 5 bases from V and 3 bases from J, with 16 bases between. In germline, CDR1 is SGHTA, CDR2 FQGNSA. Of note for this clonotype: Its antigen is not identified.

The chain links TRBV7-2 to TRBJ1-1, with D maybe TRBD1 (6 bases). This clonotype originated in a girl aged 5-17 years with multiple sclerosis. Specimen: blood. The CDR3 reads CASSPPGDGHTEAFF. The CDR3 DNA is TGTGCCAGCAGCCCCCCAGGGGACGGACACACTGAAGCTTTCTTT.